The following is a TCR beta chain sequence with its context. Its antigen is still unknown. This sample stems from a study of cytomegalovirus exposure and HLA in healthy donors. The study, taken as a whole, reports: For cytomegalovirus status, the classifier reportedly gave diagnoses with high specificity and sensitivity. Three CMV-associated chains proved CMV antigen-specific in vitro. There were fewer than 200 TCR beta chains listed as cytomegalovirus-associated.

Sequencing was performed with immunoSEQ multiplex PCR; in TCRdb, only in-frame clones are kept and a portion is missing. The data show approximately 110,000 clones, roughly 93% seen once. The germline gives CDR1 LNHNV, CDR2 YYDKDF (reference sequence). V was pared by 8 bases and J by 4 bases, with 9 bases of the junction left unmatched. CDR3 size: 15 residues. The sequence was collected from a woman in her late teens or twenties in good health and CMV-seronegative. Source material: PBMCs. The chain links TRBV15 to TRBJ2-7, with 12 bases lining up with TRBD2. This CDR3 is CATSQVGLAGYEQYF. In nucleotides, the CDR3 is TGTGCCACCTCCCAGGTAGGACTAGCGGGGTACGAGCAGTACTTC. The full variable domain, rest sourced from reference TRBV15 and TRBJ2-7, is DAMVIQNPRYQVTQFGKPVTLSCSQTLNHNVMYWYQQKSSQAPKLLFHYYDKDFNNEADTPDNFQSRRPNTSFCFLDIRSPGLGDTAMYLCATSQVGLAGYEQYFGPGTRLTVT.